Reported below is one T cell receptor beta chain. Per germline, CDR1 MDHEN and CDR2 SYDVKM. The CDR3 is 14 amino acids. V was pared by 6 bases and J by 5 bases, with 13 bases between. Sequencing was performed with immunoSEQ multiplex PCR; in TCRdb, only in-frame clones are kept and a portion is missing. This table has around 200,000 clones, roughly 84% appearing once. The data were taken from a study of blood T cell repertoires in COVID-19. Study at large: Sample material is recorded as cDNA or gDNA derived from T cells, B-cell-depleted T cells, or PBMCs.

The chain employs TRBV28 and TRBJ2-2; tentative D call: TRBD1 (5 bases). Sequenced input: peripheral blood. This TCR derives from a woman at least 80 years old with acute or convalescent COVID-19. The CDR3 spells CASRVGRPTGELFF. CDR3 sequence (DNA): TGTGCCAGCAGAGTGGGGCGACCAACCGGGGAGCTGTTTTTT. Full variable domain (rest looked up from reference TRBV28 and TRBJ2-2): DVKVTQSSRYLVKRTGEKVFLECVQDMDHENMFWYRQDPGLGLRLIYFSYDVKMKEKGDIPEGYSVSREKKERFSLILESASTNQTSMYLCASRVGRPTGELFFGEGSRLTVL.